The clone carrying this TCR beta chain showed up many times. Its antigen is still unknown. This sample is drawn from a study of identical twins. A universal primer site was added by template switching, and unique molecular identifiers were carried by the cDNA. TCRdb re-called the 5' RACE reads through MiXCR, storing one row per CDR3 protein. The repertoire includes about 900,000 distinct CDR3 sequences, 9% to 15% of them detected once, and around 1.6% sits in the top ten. Study outcomes and limitations: An excess of low generation probability was shown by twin-shared out-of-frame alpha sequences.

V was pared by 4 bases and J by 1 base, with 10 bases between. The V gene's germline CDR1 is MGHRA and CDR2 YSYEKL. This CDR3 has 15 residues. These data are also associated with another study on yellow fever vaccine responses in identical twins. As that study records: It has been reported that, in twins, the vaccine T cell response seemed partly convergent and partly personalized.

The sequencing input was PBMCs. The J gene is TRBJ2-2, the V gene TRBV4-1; TRBD1 might be the D (6 bases). This sequence originates from a woman between 18 and 29 years old in good health. CDR3 sequence: CASSLRTENTGELFF. The DNA of the CDR3 is TGCGCCAGCAGCCTACGGACAGAGAACACCGGGGAGCTGTTTTTT.